Following are 5 T cell receptor beta chains from one sample sequenced in a study of blood T cells in healthy people across ages. Primed by a sample-barcoded 5' primer and a J-beta primer mix, a second PCR proceeded for roughly 7 to 12 cycles. TCRdb used MiXCR to reprocess the 5' RACE reads, holding one entry per CDR3 protein. The data hold more than 700,000 distinct CDR3 sequences, with around half observed a single time. The specimen was blood. The origin of the receptors is an elderly man in good health.

The chain joins TRBV28 to TRBJ2-1; 11 bases align to TRBD2. Germline V gene sequence: CDR1 MDHEN, CDR2 SYDVKM. V lost 2 bases and J lost 5; bases outside the gene matches: 20. The CDR3 covers 21 residues. The CDR3 nucleotides read TGTGCCAGCAGTTTAAGAGTTGCTAGCGGGGGGCCCGTCAGCCTCCACAATGAGCAGTTCTTC. Protein: CASSLRVASGGPVSLHNEQFF.

V is TRBV2 and J is TRBJ1-2, with D tentatively TRBD1 (6 bases). Trimming took off 5 bases at V and 6 bases at J, with 13 bases between the two ends. Germline V gives CDR1 SNHLY, CDR2 FYNNEI. This CDR3 has 13 residues. This CDR3 is CASSPTQGNGYTF. The CDR3 DNA reads TGTGCCAGCAGTCCTACACAGGGAAATGGCTACACCTTC.

In its sample, this clonotype was seen a few times. This chain uses TRBV11-2 with TRBJ1-4, with D perhaps TRBD1 (5 bases). V was clipped by 5 bases and J by 5 bases, with 15 bases between them. Germline lookup yields CDR1 SGHAT and CDR2 FQNNGV. This CDR3 spans 15 amino acids. The CDR3 sequence is CASSGRTWANEKLFF. CDR3 bases: TGTGCCAGCAGCGGCCGGACATGGGCAAATGAAAAACTGTTTTTT.

Comments on this clonotype: Sequence at one end of the junction differs from germline and may be a read error. This CDR3 reads CASEGDYRALYGYTF. In DNA form, the CDR3 reads TGTGCCAGCGAGGGGGATTATAGGGCGCTCTATGGTTACACCTTC. This sequence joins TRBV6-1 and TRBJ1-2; D is perhaps TRBD1 (6 bases). This CDR3 is built from 15 residues. Looked up from germline, CDR1 is MNHNS and CDR2 is SASEGT.

The gene calls are TRBV28 and TRBJ2-1; 8 nucleotides agree with TRBD2. Germline CDR1 reads MDHEN; CDR2 reads SYDVKM. V shed 6 bases and J 4 bases; nucleotides not matched to a gene: 11. This CDR3 spans 16 amino acids. The DNA of the CDR3 is TGTGCCAGCAGACCTGAGGGGCGCGGGGGGTACAATGAGCAGTTCTTC. Amino acids: CASRPEGRGGYNEQFF. Complete variable domain (other parts from reference TRBV28 and TRBJ2-1): DVKVTQSSRYLVKRTGEKVFLECVQDMDHENMFWYRQDPGLGLRLIYFSYDVKMKEKGDIPEGYSVSREKKERFSLILESASTNQTSMYLCASRPEGRGGYNEQFFGPGTRLTVL.